In its sample, the clone carrying this T cell receptor (beta chain) was seen once. This sample stems from a study of control samples from healthy donors and cancer patients. Sequenced by immunoSEQ multiplex PCR; TCRdb stores in-frame clones only, minus some. The sample contains under 200,000 clones, 90% to 95% of which appear only once. This CDR3 spans 15 amino acids. V dropped 5 bases and J dropped 9; count of bases not matched to a gene: 10. CDR1 is PRHDT and CDR2 is FYEKMQ in the germline V gene (reference sequence). The sample consisted of blood. The source of this sequence is a woman between 40 and 55 years old in good health. The V gene is TRBV13, the J gene TRBJ2-1, with TRBD1 identical over 10 bases. The CDR3 coding sequence is TGTGCCAGCAGCCGCAATTTCGGACAGGGGGGTGAGCAGTTCTTC. Encoded protein: CASSRNFGQGGEQFF. Drawing the rest from reference TRBV13 and TRBJ2-1, the complete variable domain is AAGVIQSPRHLIKEKRETATLKCYPIPRHDTVYWYQQGPGQDPQFLISFYEKMQSDKGSIPDRFSAQQFSDYHSELNMSSLELGDSALYFCASSRNFGQGGEQFFGPGTRLTVL.